This is a list of T cell receptor beta chains from one sample in a study of T cell repertoires in ileal Crohn's disease. Libraries were prepared by immunoSEQ multiplex PCR; TCRdb keeps only in-frame clonotypes and omits some of them. The sample has some 30,000 clones, about 80% seen once. Specimen: ileal tissue. Receptors originate from an adult with Crohn's disease. CDR3s include the opening cysteine and the closing phenylalanine or tryptophan. Each record gives: clone size, J gene, D gene, V gene, CDR3 protein, CDR3 DNA. The D gene is left open where the match is weak. Expanded clones are given a class, and other clones once, few, many or no size at all.

NA,TRBJ2-1,TRBD1,TRBV6-1,CASIRGGPNNEQFF,TGTGCCAGCATAAGAGGGGGCCCGAACAATGAGCAGTTCTTC
NA,TRBJ1-5,NA,TRBV19,CASSIVSGGQYSNQPQHF,TGTGCCAGTAGTATAGTATCGGGAGGACAGTATAGCAATCAGCCCCAGCATTTT
NA,TRBJ2-2,NA,TRBV6-6,CASSYSNREHGELFF,TGTGCCAGCAGTTACTCGAACAGGGAGCACGGGGAGCTGTTTTTT
NA,TRBJ2-3,TRBD1,TRBV5-6,CASSFRLRDRGPDTQYF,TGTGCCAGCAGCTTTCGTCTCCGGGACAGGGGACCAGATACGCAGTATTTT
NA,TRBJ2-3,TRBD1,TRBV11-3,CASSLGGADTQYF,TGTGCCAGCAGCCTAGGGGGCGCAGATACGCAGTATTTT
NA,TRBJ2-7,TRBD1,TRBV6-5,CASSYGGTGVYEQYF,TGTGCCAGCAGTTACGGGGGCACAGGGGTCTACGAGCAGTACTTC
NA,TRBJ1-2,NA,TRBV11-2,CASSRDRNYGYTF,TGTGCCAGCAGCCGCGACAGGAACTATGGCTACACCTTC
NA,TRBJ1-1,NA,TRBV7-2,CASSLIGVTEAFF,TGTGCCAGCAGCTTAATAGGAGTCACTGAAGCTTTCTTT
NA,TRBJ1-2,NA,TRBV5-4,CASSSIGGYTF,TGTGCCAGCAGCTCAATCGGTGGCTACACCTTC
few,TRBJ2-5,NA,TRBV27,CASSLTWLDQETQYF,TGTGCCAGCAGTTTAACATGGCTAGACCAAGAGACCCAGTACTTC
NA,TRBJ1-2,NA,TRBV11-2,CASSPLTGLLDGYTF,TGTGCCAGCAGCCCCCTAACGGGACTGTTAGATGGCTACACCTTC
NA,TRBJ2-2,NA,TRBV5-4,CASSLTGNTGELFF,TGTGCCAGCAGCTTGACGGGGAACACCGGGGAGCTGTTTTTT
NA,TRBJ2-4,TRBD2,TRBV7-2,CASSLSSGGMVQYF,TGTGCCAGCAGCTTATCTAGCGGGGGGATGGTTCAGTACTTC
NA,TRBJ1-2,NA,TRBV6-5,CASSLQGPPNYGYTF,TGTGCCAGCAGTCTCCAGGGGCCGCCTAACTATGGCTACACCTTC
NA,TRBJ1-1,TRBD1,TRBV10-3,CAIRTGGVSTEAFF,TGTGCCATCAGGACAGGGGGTGTTAGCACTGAAGCTTTCTTT
NA,TRBJ1-6,NA,TRBV12-5,CASGLGPPGSPLHF,TGTGCTAGTGGTTTGGGCCCTCCCGGTTCACCCCTCCACTTT
NA,TRBJ2-7,TRBD1,TRBV29-1,CSAKGQGLHEQYF,TGCAGCGCAAAGGGACAGGGACTTCACGAGCAGTACTTC
NA,TRBJ1-2,TRBD1,TRBV7-9,CASSLTGELGYGYTF,TGTGCCAGCAGCTTGACAGGGGAGTTGGGCTATGGCTACACCTTC
NA,TRBJ2-1,NA,TRBV9,CASSVGGEAGSLYNEQFF,TGTGCCAGCAGCGTAGGGGGGGAGGCAGGGTCATTGTACAATGAGCAGTTCTTC
NA,TRBJ1-2,NA,TRBV19,CASSSSGQGLSNYGYTF,TGTGCCAGTAGTTCCTCCGGGCAGGGGCTAAGTAACTATGGCTACACCTTC
NA,TRBJ1-5,NA,TRBV2,CASSEGQGFSNQPQHF,TGTGCCAGCAGTGAAGGGCAGGGGTTTAGCAATCAGCCCCAGCATTTT
once,TRBJ1-2,NA,TRBV11-2,CASRRAGRDGGWGYTF,TGTGCCAGCAGACGAGCCGGGAGGGACGGGGGTTGGGGCTACACCTTC
NA,TRBJ2-1,TRBD2,TRBV2,CASSEGSGGPYNEQFF,TGTGCCAGCAGTGAAGGAAGCGGGGGGCCCTACAATGAGCAGTTCTTC